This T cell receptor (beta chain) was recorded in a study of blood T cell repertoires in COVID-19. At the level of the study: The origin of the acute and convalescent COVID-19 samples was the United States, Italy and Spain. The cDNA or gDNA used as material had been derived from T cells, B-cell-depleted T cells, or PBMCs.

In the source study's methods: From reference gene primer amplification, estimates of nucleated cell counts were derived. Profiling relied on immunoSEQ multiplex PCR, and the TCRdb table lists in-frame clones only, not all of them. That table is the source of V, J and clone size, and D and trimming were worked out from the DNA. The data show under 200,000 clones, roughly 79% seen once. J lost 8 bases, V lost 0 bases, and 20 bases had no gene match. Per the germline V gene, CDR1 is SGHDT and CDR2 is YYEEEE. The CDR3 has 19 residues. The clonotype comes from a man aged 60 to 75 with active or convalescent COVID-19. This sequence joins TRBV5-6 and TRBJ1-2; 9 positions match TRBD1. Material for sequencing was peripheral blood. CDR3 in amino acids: CASSLVRDRVGSTDRGYTF. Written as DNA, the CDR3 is TGTGCCAGCAGCTTGGTTCGGGACAGGGTGGGATCGACCGATCGAGGCTACACCTTC. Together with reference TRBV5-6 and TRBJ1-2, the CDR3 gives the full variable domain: DAGVTQSPTHLIKTRGQQVTLRCSPKSGHDTVSWYQQALGQGPQFIFQYYEEEERQRGNFPDRFSGHQFPNYSSELNVNALLLGDSALYLCASSLVRDRVGSTDRGYTFGSGTRLTVV.